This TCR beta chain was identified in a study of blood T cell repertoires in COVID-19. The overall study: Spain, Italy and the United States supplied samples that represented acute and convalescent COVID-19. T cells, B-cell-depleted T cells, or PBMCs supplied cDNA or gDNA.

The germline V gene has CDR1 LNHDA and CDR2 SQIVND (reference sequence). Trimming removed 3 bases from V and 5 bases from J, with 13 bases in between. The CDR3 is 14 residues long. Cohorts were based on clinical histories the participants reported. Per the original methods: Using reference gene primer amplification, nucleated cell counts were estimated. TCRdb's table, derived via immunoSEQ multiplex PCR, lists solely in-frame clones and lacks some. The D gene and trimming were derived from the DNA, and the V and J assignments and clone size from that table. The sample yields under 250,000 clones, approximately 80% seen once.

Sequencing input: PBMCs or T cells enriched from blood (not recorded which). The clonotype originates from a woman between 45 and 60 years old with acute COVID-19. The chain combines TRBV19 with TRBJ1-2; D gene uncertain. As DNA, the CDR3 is TGTGCCAGTAGTATCGCGGCAGACTCATATGGCTACACCTTC. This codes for CASSIAADSYGYTF.